This T cell receptor beta chain was sequenced for a study of blood T cell repertoires in COVID-19. CDR1 MNHNS and CDR2 SASEGT come from the germline V gene. The CDR3 runs 14 residues. Deletions cut 1 base from V and 7 bases from J, with 10 bases between. Here immunoSEQ multiplex PCR was the method, and the copy in TCRdb shows in-frame clones only, minus some. The sample comprises more than 200,000 clones, roughly 80% of which are singletons, and 7.9% rests with the top ten. The specimen was peripheral blood. The genes are TRBV6-1 and TRBJ1-4; D remains unclear. This TCR was sampled from a woman of 80 years or more with acute or convalescent COVID-19. CDR3 nucleotides: TGTGCCAGCAGTGAAGAGGCCCGCGGTGAAAAACTGTTTTTT. This encodes CASSEEARGEKLFF.